This T cell receptor beta chain was captured by sequencing in a study of blood T cell repertoires in COVID-19. For the study at large: Acute and convalescent COVID-19 specimens originated in the United States, Italy and Spain. Nucleic acid was either cDNA or gDNA, and it came from T cells, B-cell-depleted T cells, or PBMCs.

This clone was detected only a few times. CDR1 and CDR2 (germline): MDHEN, SYDVKM. CDR3 length: 15 residues. J gave up 9 bases and V 7 bases, and 12 bases lay outside the gene matches. Under the authors' procedure: Reference gene primer amplification in the assay estimated nucleated cell counts. TCRdb keeps only in-frame clones here, not all; method: immunoSEQ multiplex PCR. The D gene and trimming were derived from the DNA, and the V and J assignments and clone size from that table. The table lists 70,000 to 85,000 clones, roughly 86% of them singletons, with around 9.3% in the top ten. This receptor was identified in a man in his fifties or sixties with acute or convalescent COVID-19. V gene TRBV28 combines with J gene TRBJ1-6; 7 bases fit TRBD1. The sample taken for sequencing was peripheral blood. The CDR3 region is CASTLGRTGSSPLHF. CDR3 sequence (DNA): TGTGCCAGCACCCTAGGGCGGACAGGTTCTTCACCCCTCCACTTT.